Below are 18 T cell receptor beta chains sequenced from a single sample in a study of T cells after yellow fever vaccination. Via MiXCR, TCRdb re-called the 5' RACE reads, giving one row per CDR3 protein. Seen here are about 330,000 distinct CDR3 sequences, 4.1% observed once, and the top ten hold about 22%. Sequenced material: PBMCs, taken 5 days after the yellow fever booster vaccination. All receptors derive from a man between 18 and 29 years old who received the YFV17D yellow fever vaccine.

The chain carries TRBV5-1 and TRBJ2-5, with 7 bases identical to TRBD2. V dropped 5 bases and J dropped 4; count of bases not matched to a gene: 14. Looked up from germline, CDR1 is SGHRS and CDR2 is YFSETQ. The CDR3 spans 16 residues. This CDR3 reads CASRPQQERGRETQYF. The DNA of the CDR3 is TGCGCCAGCAGACCACAACAGGAGCGGGGCCGAGAGACCCAGTACTTC. The full variable domain, in which reference TRBV5-1 and TRBJ2-5 provide the parts outside the CDR3, is KAGVTQTPRYLIKTRGQQVTLSCSPISGHRSVSWYQQTPGQGLQFLFEYFSETQRNKGNFPGRFSGRQFSNSRSEMNVSTLELGDSALYLCASRPQQERGRETQYFGPGTRLLVL.

This clonotype showed up just a few times. V gene TRBV20-1 combines with J gene TRBJ1-6; 7 bases agree with TRBD1. From germline, CDR1 is DFQATT and CDR2 SNEGSKA (reference sequence). The V segment lost 6 bases and the J segment 8 bases; nucleotides outside the gene matches: 13. The CDR3 is 15 residues long. The CDR3 region has the DNA TGCAGTGCGCGGCTGGTTGGGGACAGTCATTCACCCCTCCACTTT. This gives the protein CSARLVGDSHSPLHF.

The rearrangement uses TRBV5-1 and TRBJ2-7; TRBD2 might be the D (7 bases). The CDR3 loop spans 15 amino acids. The germline V gene encodes CDR1 SGHRS and CDR2 YFSETQ. V dropped 3 bases and J dropped 3 bases, with 16 bases sitting between them. The CDR3: CASSSREGGGYEQYF. The CDR3 DNA sequence: TGCGCCAGCAGCTCCCGTGAGGGGGGGGGCTACGAGCAGTACTTC.

V is TRBV10-3 and J is TRBJ1-1, with 8 bases lining up with TRBD1. The CDR3 totals 15 residues. CDR1 and CDR2 from the germline V gene are ENHRY and SYGVKD. The junction had 10 bases not matched to a gene; V was cut back by 3 bases and J by 7 bases. The CDR3 protein is CAISDDRGVLGEAFF. The CDR3, as DNA: TGTGCCATCAGTGACGACAGGGGAGTGTTGGGTGAAGCTTTCTTT.

The chain joins TRBV9 to TRBJ2-3, with 7 bases lining up with TRBD1. The CDR3 loop spans 15 amino acids. CDR1 and CDR2 (germline): SGDLS, YYNGEE. V dropped 2 bases and J dropped 1; count of bases not matched to a gene: 4. For the CDR3, the DNA is TGTGCCAGCAGCGTGGGACAGTTAGGCACAGATACGCAGTATTTT. Translation gives CASSVGQLGTDTQYF.

A few counts support this clonotype. This chain connects TRBV7-8 to TRBJ2-1; D unclear. CDR3 length equals 16 residues. Trimming removed 9 bases at V and 7 bases at J, with 25 bases between. Per the germline V gene, CDR1 is SGHVS and CDR2 is FQNEAQ. The CDR3 DNA sequence: TGTGCCAGTGTTGGGCTGGGCGGTCGCCTTTTGAATGAGCAGTTCTTC. Translated, it gives CASVGLGGRLLNEQFF.

This clonotype was detected many times. The DNA of the CDR3 is TGTGCCAGCAGTGGTCGGGGTACGGGAGAGACCCAGTACTTC. This translates into CASSGRGTGETQYF. The chain joins TRBV2 to TRBJ2-5, with TRBD2 as a possible D gene (5 bases). The length of the CDR3 is 14 residues. CDR1 SNHLY and CDR2 FYNNEI come from the germline V gene. Trimming left V 4 bases short and J 4 bases short, with 13 bases between.

This clonotype appeared many times. V gene TRBV12-3 or TRBV12-4 combines with J gene TRBJ2-4; TRBD1 is a possible D gene (5 bases). Trimming cost V 5 bases and J 7 bases, with 9 bases left between them. CDR3 length equals 12 residues. CDR3 in DNA: TGTGCCAGCAGTCGACAGATGAACATTCAGTACTTC. Its protein product is CASSRQMNIQYF.

This chain connects TRBV5-1 to TRBJ2-6; TRBD1 agrees at 8 bases. CDR1 SGHRS and CDR2 YFSETQ come from the germline V gene. The CDR3 extends over 18 amino acids. V shed 4 bases, J shed 0 bases, and the junction held 9 bases outside the gene matches. CDR3 protein: CASSPTGGQYSGANVLTF. CDR3 nucleotide sequence: TGCGCCAGCAGCCCCACAGGGGGGCAATACTCTGGGGCCAACGTCCTGACTTTC.

This chain joins TRBV5-5 and TRBJ1-3; D gene unclear. V was shortened by 0 bases and J by 0 bases, with 7 bases between the two germline ends. The germline CDR1 and CDR2 sequences are SGHKS and YYEKEE (reference sequence). This CDR3 has 15 amino acids. The CDR3 nucleotides are TGTGCCAGCAGCTTGGGGTCTTTCTCTGGAAACACCATATATTTT. This sequence encodes CASSLGSFSGNTIYF.

This clonotype was seen at least ten times. The chain couples TRBV3-1 to TRBJ2-7; TRBD2 aligns across 14 bases. After removal of 4 bases from V and 7 bases from J, the junction contained 9 bases not matched to a gene. Per the germline V gene, CDR1 is LGHDT and CDR2 is YNNKEL (reference sequence). The CDR3 is 16 residues long. CDR3 in DNA: TGTGCCAGCAGCCTATTCGGACTAGCGGGGGGCCGGGAGCAGTACTTC. Encoded protein: CASSLFGLAGGREQYF.

Here the CDR3 reads CASSPPAETQYF. DNA of the CDR3: TGTGCCAGCAGTCCCCCAGCCGAGACCCAGTACTTC. The genes are TRBV12-3 or TRBV12-4 and TRBJ2-5, with D unresolved. Deletions cut 5 bases from V and 5 bases from J, with 9 bases between. The length of the CDR3 is 12 residues.

J is TRBJ2-7 and V is TRBV7-9; no clear D. CDR1 is SEHNR and CDR2 is FQNEAQ in the germline V gene (reference sequence). CDR3 length equals 11 residues. The V gene lost 1 base and the J gene lost 9 bases, with 7 bases spanning the gap. Here the CDR3 DNA reads TGTGCCAGCAGCTTAGGTACTATGCAGTACTTC. Translating gives CASSLGTMQYF.

The chain links TRBV5-5 to TRBJ2-1, with D possibly TRBD2 on 6 matching bases. Germline loops: CDR1 SGHKS, CDR2 YYEKEE (reference sequence). V lost 1 base and J lost 8, with 7 bases in between. This CDR3 spans 12 amino acids. The CDR3 nucleotides read TGTGCCAGCAGCTTGTGGGGGGATGAGCAGTTCTTC. Its protein is CASSLWGDEQFF.

The chain uses TRBV19 and TRBJ2-1, with a tentative D call TRBD1 (8 bases). With 6 bases removed from V and 6 bases from J, the gap between germline ends came to 18 bases. Germline V CDR1 and CDR2: LNHDA, SQIVND (reference sequence). This CDR3 contains 15 residues. CDR3 DNA sequence: TGTGCCAGTAGGCAGGGGGCGGCGGGGGCCAATGAGCAGTTCTTC. This gives the protein CASRQGAAGANEQFF.

This clonotype has more than one count but fewer than ten. This rearrangement joins TRBV27 to TRBJ2-7; 10 bases align to TRBD1. Germline trimming cut 5 bases from V and 3 bases from J; bases unmatched to any gene: 10. The germline gives CDR1 MNHEY, CDR2 SMNVEV (reference sequence). The CDR3 spans 16 residues. The CDR3 spells CASSPYPTGGHYEQYF. Written as DNA, the CDR3 is TGTGCCAGCAGTCCCTACCCGACAGGGGGCCACTACGAGCAGTACTTC.

This clonotype has only a few counts. The rearrangement links TRBV6-1 to TRBJ2-7; D possibly corresponds to TRBD2 (7 bases). This CDR3 has 13 residues. Trimming cost V 6 bases and J 4 bases, with 13 bases left between them. Per the germline V gene, CDR1 is MNHNS and CDR2 is SASEGT. The CDR3 nucleotides read TGTGCCAGCAGCGAGGGGGGGCTATACGAGCAGTACGTC. Residues: CASSEGGLYEQYV.

This clonotype showed up just a few times. V is TRBV5-4 and J is TRBJ1-2, with D possibly matching TRBD1 (5 bases). The CDR3 spans 15 residues. Germline CDR1 is SGHNT and CDR2 is YYREEE (reference sequence). Trimming cost V 2 bases and J 4 bases, with 15 bases left between them. In DNA, the CDR3 is TGTGCCAGCAGCTTTGGGCAGGGAAGCAGCTATGGCTACACCTTC. This encodes CASSFGQGSSYGYTF.